Below are 16 T cell receptor beta chains sequenced from a single sample in a study of cytomegalovirus exposure and HLA in healthy donors. 60 Vbeta and 13 Jbeta primers were used in PCR. Assay used: immunoSEQ multiplex PCR; TCRdb lists only in-frame clones, some missing. The sample has tens of thousands of clones, and its top ten clones hold 3% to 4%. Sample: PBMCs. The receptors come from a female donor in good health and CMV-seropositive.

The chain is built from TRBV28 and TRBJ1-2; 8 bases match TRBD1. This CDR3 is built from 12 residues. Germline trimming cut 10 bases from V and 8 bases from J; bases unmatched to any gene: 9. CDR1 and CDR2 (germline): MDHEN, SYDVKM. The CDR3 protein is CATEQQGGGYTF. The CDR3 nucleotides are TGTGCCACCGAGCAACAGGGGGGGGGCTACACCTTC.

On this clone itself: One end of the junction is discordant with germline, which a read error may explain. The V gene is TRBV9, the J gene TRBJ2-5, with D possibly being TRBD1 (5 bases). Germline V gene lookup returns CDR1 SGDLS and CDR2 YYNGEE. The CDR3 runs to 16 residues. The CDR3 region is CASSVGGRAGQENQYF. In DNA, the CDR3 is TGTGCCAGCAGCGTAGGAGGCCGGGCAGGGCAAGAGAACCAGTACTTC.

The chain has TRBV7-9 and TRBJ2-1; 7 bases are shared with TRBD1. Losses at the gene ends were 5 bases for V and 5 bases for J; bases not matched to a gene: 9. Per the germline V gene, CDR1 is SEHNR and CDR2 is FQNEAQ (reference sequence). CDR3 length: 15 residues. The CDR3 DNA sequence: TGTGCCAGCAGCCCGGGACAGAGTTCCAACAATGAGCAGTTCTTC. Its translation is CASSPGQSSNNEQFF.

The chain is built from TRBV2 and TRBJ1-1, with 7 positions matching TRBD1. Germline trimming cut 7 bases from V and 4 bases from J; bases unmatched to any gene: 6. From germline, CDR1 is SNHLY and CDR2 FYNNEI. This CDR3 contains 13 residues. DNA for the CDR3: TGTGCCAGCAACCTACAGGGGAGCACTGAAGCTTTCTTT. Translation: CASNLQGSTEAFF.

The chain joins TRBV2 to TRBJ2-3; 11 bases agree with TRBD2. The CDR3 extends over 19 amino acids. With 2 bases clipped from V and 6 bases from J, the junction kept 16 bases outside the gene matches. Germline lookup yields CDR1 SNHLY and CDR2 FYNNEI. The CDR3 bases are TGTGCCAGCAGTGAAAGGGGCTCTAGCGGGAGGCCTGTTACGGATACGCAGTATTTT. Amino acid sequence: CASSERGSSGRPVTDTQYF.

The chain employs TRBV18 and TRBJ2-3, with TRBD2 matching over 14 bases. The CDR3 consists of 15 residues. V was pared by 4 bases and J by 5 bases, with 2 bases of the junction left unmatched. Germline CDR1 reads KGHSH; CDR2 reads LQKENI. CDR3 loop: CASSLGLAGEDTQYF. CDR3 in DNA: TGTGCCAGCTCACTGGGACTAGCGGGAGAAGATACGCAGTATTTT.

This CDR3 is CASSIGTVGPTDTQYF. The DNA of the CDR3 is TGCGCCAGCAGCATAGGGACAGTGGGCCCCACAGATACGCAGTATTTT. The J gene is TRBJ2-3, the V gene TRBV5-1; 7 bases map to TRBD1. The CDR3 is made up of 16 amino acids. Germline V lookup: CDR1 SGHRS, CDR2 YFSETQ. J lost 2 bases, V lost 4 bases, and 10 bases had no gene match.

The CDR3 is CASSDGQGSDTQYF. CDR3 nucleotides: TGCGCCAGCAGTGACGGACAGGGTTCAGATACGCAGTATTTT. V gene TRBV10-2 combines with J gene TRBJ2-3; TRBD1 matches 8 bases. J gave up 4 bases and V 3 bases, and 3 bases lay outside the gene matches. The CDR3 length is 14 residues. CDR1 and CDR2 (germline): WSHSY, SAAADI.

The chain links TRBV15 to TRBJ1-1; 8 positions match TRBD1. Germline-derived CDR1 and CDR2 are LNHNV and YYDKDF (reference sequence). V lost 5 bases and J lost 7; bases outside the gene matches: 9. The CDR3 is made up of 14 amino acids. CDR3 nucleotides: TGTGCCACCAGCCGACAGGGGTACGGAGGTGAAGCTTTCTTT. Translated, it gives CATSRQGYGGEAFF.

V is TRBV4-3 and J is TRBJ2-3; 14 positions match TRBD2. The CDR3 runs 17 residues. CDR1 and CDR2 from the germline V gene are LGHNA and YSLEER. Losses at the gene ends were 3 bases for V and 6 bases for J; bases not matched to a gene: 8. The chain's CDR3 is CASSQMGLAGVTDTQYF. The CDR3 region has the DNA TGCGCCAGCAGCCAGATGGGACTAGCGGGGGTTACGGATACGCAGTATTTT.

Frequency places this clone as medium-sized. The V gene is TRBV5-6, the J gene TRBJ1-2; a possible D gene is TRBD1 (6 bases). The CDR3 runs to 13 residues. CDR1 is SGHDT and CDR2 is YYEEEE in the germline V gene. V gave up 4 bases and J gave up 8 bases, with 15 bases separating them. CDR3 bases: TGTGCCAGCAGCCCTTTCAGGGGTTACGGCTACACCTTC. Encoded protein: CASSPFRGYGYTF.

The chain couples TRBV29-1 to TRBJ2-3; perhaps TRBD1 as D (6 bases). Looked up from germline, CDR1 is SQVTM and CDR2 is ANQGSEA. Trimming took 3 bases from V and 2 from J, leaving 9 bases between them. This CDR3 contains 13 residues. The CDR3 DNA follows: TGCAGCGTTGATATGGGGGCCACAGATACGCAGTATTTT. Protein sequence: CSVDMGATDTQYF.

The CDR3 loop is CASSYSVANYEQYF. DNA of the CDR3: TGTGCCAGCAGTTATTCGGTAGCGAACTACGAGCAGTACTTC. This sequence joins TRBV6-5 and TRBJ2-7, with D perhaps matching TRBD2 (5 bases). Germline V gene lookup returns CDR1 MNHEY and CDR2 SVGAGI. With 3 bases removed from V and 3 bases from J, the gap between germline ends came to 12 bases. The CDR3 extends over 14 amino acids.

The chain employs TRBV4-2 and TRBJ2-2; a possible D gene is TRBD1 (6 bases). V was trimmed by 0 bases and J by 5 bases, leaving 10 bases between them. Germline lookup yields CDR1 LGHNA and CDR2 YNFKEQ. This CDR3 contains 15 residues. CDR3 amino acids: CASSQEQGRTGELFF. In nucleotides, the CDR3 is TGTGCCAGCAGCCAAGAACAGGGAAGAACCGGGGAGCTGTTTTTT.

The chain recombines TRBV28 with TRBJ1-2; D may be TRBD1 (5 bases). Per the germline V gene, CDR1 is MDHEN and CDR2 is SYDVKM. The CDR3 has 15 amino acids. The V end lost 6 bases, the J end lost 8 bases, and 22 bases lay between the germline ends. CDR3 sequence: CASSPGSVAFWGYTF. The CDR3 DNA follows: TGTGCCAGCAGCCCAGGGTCGGTAGCCTTTTGGGGCTACACCTTC.

The rearrangement uses TRBV19 and TRBJ1-1; D is unresolved. Germline V gene lookup returns CDR1 LNHDA and CDR2 SQIVND (reference sequence). CDR3 length equals 14 residues. V shed 4 bases and J shed 4 bases, with 13 bases lying between them. The CDR3 coding sequence is TGTGCCAGTAGTAGAGACACCTCAGGCACTGAAGCTTTCTTT. Amino acids: CASSRDTSGTEAFF.